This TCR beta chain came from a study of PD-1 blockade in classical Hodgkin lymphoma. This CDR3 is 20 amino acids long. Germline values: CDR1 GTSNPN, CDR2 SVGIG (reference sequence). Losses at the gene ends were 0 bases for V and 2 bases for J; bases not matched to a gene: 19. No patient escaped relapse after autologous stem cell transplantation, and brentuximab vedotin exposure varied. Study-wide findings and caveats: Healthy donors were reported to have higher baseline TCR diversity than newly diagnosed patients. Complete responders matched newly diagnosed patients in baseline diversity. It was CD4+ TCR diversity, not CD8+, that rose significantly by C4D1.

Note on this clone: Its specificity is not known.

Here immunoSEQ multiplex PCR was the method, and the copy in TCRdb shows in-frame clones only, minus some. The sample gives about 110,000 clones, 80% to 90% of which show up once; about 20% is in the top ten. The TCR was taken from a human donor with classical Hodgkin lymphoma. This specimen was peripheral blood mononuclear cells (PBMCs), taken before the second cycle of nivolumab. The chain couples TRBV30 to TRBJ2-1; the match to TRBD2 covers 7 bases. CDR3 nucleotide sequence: TGTGCCTGGAGTGTAATAGTGGTTGGCGGGCGGGGGATAACCTACAATGAGCAGTTCTTC. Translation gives CAWSVIVVGGRGITYNEQFF. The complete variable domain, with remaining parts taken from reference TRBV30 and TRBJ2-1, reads SQTIHQWPATLVQPVGSPLSLECTVEGTSNPNLYWYRQAAGRGLQLLFYSVGIGQISSEVPQNLSASRPQDRQFILSSKKLLLSDSGFYLCAWSVIVVGGRGITYNEQFFGPGTRLTVL.